A selection of T cell receptor beta chains follows, all from one sample in a study of monozygotic twins with inflammatory bowel disease. TCRdb re-called the 5' RACE reads; one entry per CDR3 protein, DNA not given. Recorded for this sample: around 450,000 distinct CDR3 sequences. The sequencing input was blood. These receptors all come from a human donor with ulcerative colitis or Crohn's disease, or a healthy co-twin of an affected twin (not recorded which). Each CDR3 is given with its conserved first and last residue. The order of the fields is V gene, J gene, CDR3 protein.

TRBV6-1	TRBJ1-1	CATGGHEIWGKLQEAFF
TRBV6-2/TRBV6-3	TRBJ1-5	CASSYSTGAQPQHF
TRBV9	TRBJ2-2	CASSQDRVTGELFF
TRBV20-1	TRBJ2-1	CSAKSVKTAGNEQFF
TRBV5-4	TRBJ2-7	CASRVSGDRSYEQYF
TRBV12-3/TRBV12-4	TRBJ2-6	CASTSSGANVLTF
TRBV7-9	TRBJ1-1	CASSPGTFNTEAFF
TRBV3-1	TRBJ2-5	CASSQAGSQETQYF
TRBV9	TRBJ1-5	CASSPTGHSNQPQHF
TRBV5-1	TRBJ2-1	CASRVEGTDYNEQFF
TRBV3-1	TRBJ1-2	CASSQDINYEASAASNYGYTF
TRBV7-2	TRBJ2-5	CASSLTLKGLAEETQYF
TRBV4-1	TRBJ1-1	CASNQVGVNTEAFF
TRBV7-2	TRBJ1-2	CASSLLLTGDGYTF
TRBV4-3	TRBJ2-1	CASSQAWGGVYNEQFF
TRBV12-3/TRBV12-4	TRBJ1-1	CASSSLGGVAFF
TRBV10-3	TRBJ1-1	CAISFDGYTEAFF
TRBV2	TRBJ1-6	CASSVPGPANSPLHF
TRBV5-6	TRBJ1-2	CASRTTGVYGYTF
TRBV5-1	TRBJ2-3	CASSRAGERTDTQYF
TRBV29-1	TRBJ2-5	CSAEQGFGETQYF
TRBV7-9	TRBJ1-1	CASSLDSSGTEAFF
TRBV5-4	TRBJ2-2	CASSYLAATNTGELFF
TRBV5-4	TRBJ2-4	CASSRGGIQYF
TRBV19	TRBJ2-4	CASSIQRTGGKNIQYF
TRBV30	TRBJ2-2	CAWRPKGQGKNTGELFF
TRBV7-9	TRBJ2-2	CASSLLAGITGELFF
TRBV6-1	TRBJ1-2	CASSLTPTGSGYTF
TRBV6-2/TRBV6-3	TRBJ2-1	CASSYALGRGVNEQFF
TRBV11-3	TRBJ2-1	CASSGGASVYNEQFF
TRBV12-3/TRBV12-4	TRBJ1-5	CASSRVEGNNQPQHF
TRBV5-5	TRBJ1-1	CASSALFGTTRVAAFF
TRBV7-8	TRBJ1-1	CASSLARARGTEAFF
TRBV27	TRBJ2-3	CASSSQGSTDTQYF
TRBV18	TRBJ1-1	CASVTNRGSTEAFF
TRBV5-1	TRBJ2-7	CASSLLAETYEQYF
TRBV20-1	TRBJ2-5	CSATGKTGETQYF
TRBV19	TRBJ2-2	CASSMAGRNTGELFF
TRBV11-1	TRBJ2-1	CASSLGLAGITSYNEQFF
TRBV12-3/TRBV12-4	TRBJ2-2	CASIWRMSGYTGELFF
TRBV20-1	TRBJ1-3	CSTTQGSGNTIYF
TRBV7-2	TRBJ2-1	CASSSRLADYEQFF
TRBV4-2	TRBJ2-2	CASSLPSGGDTGELFF
TRBV3-1	TRBJ1-5	CASSQQGSNQPQHF
TRBV19	TRBJ1-1	CASSNGMNTEAFF
TRBV29-1	TRBJ2-6	CSVAGVAVSGANVLTF
TRBV30	TRBJ1-2	CASNDRRVGYTF
TRBV5-1	TRBJ1-5	CASSLRLEGAGQPQHF
TRBV5-1	TRBJ2-1	CASSPASGSVNEQFF